This TCR beta chain originates from a study of T cells in Graves' hyperthyroidism and ophthalmopathy. General study findings and limits: Before onset, ophthalmopathy was predicted by the model a median approximately 6.5 months earlier.

Trimming took 4 bases from V and 6 from J, leaving 9 bases between them. The CDR3 runs to 13 residues. Germline V lookup: CDR1 MNHEY, CDR2 SMNVEV (reference sequence). Amplification yielded TCR beta CDR3 regions, with RNA transcripts as the source. The primer set for the first-round RT-PCR of the TCR CDR3 was HTBI. TCRdb re-called the multiplex PCR reads through MiXCR, storing one row per CDR3 protein. This sample carries roughly 500,000 distinct CDR3 sequences, around 50% of them seen once, and the ten largest clones take 44%. This clonotype occurred a few times. What it binds is not known. Criteria for exclusion of patients were uncontrolled infection, other autoimmune disease, pregnancy or lactation.

Sequencing input: peripheral blood or thyroid tissue (not recorded which). The rearrangement joins TRBV27 to TRBJ2-2; D remains ambiguous. The receptor comes from an adult woman with Graves' disease, either hyperthyroidism or ophthalmopathy (not recorded which). The CDR3 DNA follows: TGTGCCAGCAGTTCGCACCTATCCGGGGAGCTGTTTTTT. Protein sequence: CASSSHLSGELFF.